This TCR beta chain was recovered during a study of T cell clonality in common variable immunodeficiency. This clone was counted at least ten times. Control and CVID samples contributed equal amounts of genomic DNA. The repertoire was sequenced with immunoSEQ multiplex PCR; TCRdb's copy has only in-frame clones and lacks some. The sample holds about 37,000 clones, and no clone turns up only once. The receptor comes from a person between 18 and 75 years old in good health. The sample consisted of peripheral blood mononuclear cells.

The CDR3 loop reads CASSIVASTDTQYF. CDR3 DNA, as far as it was read: TGTGCCAGTAGTATAGTGGCTAGCACAGATACG. The chain recombines TRBV19 with TRBJ2-3; D call uncertain. The read is 3 residues too short to cover the CDR3 end, so that end is filled in from the germline J gene. This CDR3 comprises 14 residues. Germline loops: CDR1 LNHDA, CDR2 SQIVND (reference sequence). Trimming pared 1 base from V and 0 bases from J, leaving 5 bases between.